The 7 T cell receptor beta chains presented below share a single source sample, sequenced in a study of blood T cells in healthy people across ages. It was with a sample-barcoded 5' primer and a J-beta primer mix that a second PCR of roughly 7 to 12 cycles was run. One entry per CDR3 protein, called by TCRdb with MiXCR from the 5' RACE reads. This sample has hundreds of thousands of distinct CDR3 sequences; 25% occur once, and the top ten carry under 10%. The same sample was also used in a study of T cells of mothers and their children.

The material sequenced was blood. The receptors come from a boy aged 5-17 years in good health.

The CDR3 nucleotides read TGTGCCAGCAGCCAAGTGTGGACTGAAGCTTTCTTT. Protein product: CASSQVWTEAFF. The rearrangement links TRBV3-1 to TRBJ1-1, with D unresolved. This CDR3 has 12 residues. Looked up from germline, CDR1 is LGHDT and CDR2 is YNNKEL (reference sequence). The V end lost 1 base, the J end lost 5 bases, and 5 bases lay between the germline ends.

Details on this clonotype: At one end the junction does not follow the germline gene, possibly because of a read error. The chain joins TRBV12-3 or TRBV12-4 to TRBJ2-7; 8 bases line up with TRBD2. The end of the DNA is better explained by TRBJ2-5, so the J call may be wrong. CDR3 length: 15 residues. The CDR3 DNA is TGTGCCGGCAGTCCCCGGGGGGGCCTCCAAGAGACCCAGTACTTC. This gives the protein CAGSPRGGLQETQYF.

CDR3 region: CASSLDPGWSSGELFF. CDR3 DNA sequence: TGTGCCAGCAGCTTAGACCCGGGTTGGAGTTCCGGGGAGCTGTTTTTT. The genes are TRBV11-2 and TRBJ2-2; D is unclear. This CDR3 spans 16 amino acids. Trimming shortened V by 0 bases and J by 6 bases, and 14 bases separated the two germline ends. Germline V gene data show CDR1 as SGHAT and CDR2 as FQNNGV.

The gene calls are TRBV4-1 and TRBJ1-5; D might be TRBD1 (5 bases). The CDR3 contains 16 residues. V lost 1 base, J lost 7 bases, and 17 bases lay in between. Germline V CDR1 and CDR2: MGHRA, YSYEKL. The CDR3 sequence is CASSQAFGRVKQPQHF. CDR3 DNA: TGCGCCAGCAGCCAAGCCTTCGGCAGGGTAAAACAGCCCCAGCATTTT.

This clonotype has more than one count but fewer than ten. The chain links TRBV5-5 to TRBJ1-5; D ambiguous. The V end lost 0 bases, the J end lost 0 bases, and 4 bases lay between the germline ends. Per germline, CDR1 SGHKS and CDR2 YYEKEE (reference sequence). CDR3 size: 14 residues. The DNA for the CDR3 is TGTGCCAGCAGCTTGGAGCCTAGCAATCAGCCCCAGCATTTT. This sequence encodes CASSLEPSNQPQHF.

The chain couples TRBV4-1 to TRBJ2-7; TRBD2 matches 8 bases. J was trimmed by 3 bases and V by 0 bases; bases with no gene match: 13. Germline V gene sequence: CDR1 MGHRA, CDR2 YSYEKL. This CDR3 is built from 18 residues. CDR3 sequence reads: CASSQDSPDRTSSYEQYF. As DNA, the CDR3 is TGCGCCAGCAGCCAAGACTCCCCTGATCGGACTAGCAGCTACGAGCAGTACTTC.

This clonotype has a count of ten or more. This chain joins TRBV5-4 and TRBJ2-5; D remains ambiguous. Looked up from germline, CDR1 is SGHNT and CDR2 is YYREEE (reference sequence). The V end was cut by 2 bases, the J end by 1 base, with 3 bases between. The CDR3 consists of 12 residues. The CDR3 region has the DNA TGTGCCAGCAGCTTCCGCCAAGAGACCCAGTACTTC. Residues: CASSFRQETQYF.